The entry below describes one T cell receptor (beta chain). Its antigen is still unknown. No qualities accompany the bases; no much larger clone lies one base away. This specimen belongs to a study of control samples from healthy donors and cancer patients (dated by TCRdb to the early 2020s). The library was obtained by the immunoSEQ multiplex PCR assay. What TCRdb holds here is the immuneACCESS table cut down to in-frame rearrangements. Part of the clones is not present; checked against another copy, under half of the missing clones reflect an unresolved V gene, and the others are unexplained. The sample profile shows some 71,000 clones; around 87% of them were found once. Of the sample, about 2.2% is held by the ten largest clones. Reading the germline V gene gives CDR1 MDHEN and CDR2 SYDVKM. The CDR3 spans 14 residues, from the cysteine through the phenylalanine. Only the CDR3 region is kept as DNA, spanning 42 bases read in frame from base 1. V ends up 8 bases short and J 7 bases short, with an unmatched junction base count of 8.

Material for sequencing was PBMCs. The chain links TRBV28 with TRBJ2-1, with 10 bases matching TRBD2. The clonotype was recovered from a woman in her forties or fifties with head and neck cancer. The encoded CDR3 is CASYSGGAANEQFF. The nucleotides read TGTGCCAGCTACAGCGGGGGGGCCGCAAATGAGCAGTTCTTC.